This T cell receptor beta chain derives from a study of blood T cell repertoires in COVID-19. Overall study context: Sites in the United States, Italy and Spain provided acute and convalescent COVID-19 samples. PBMCs, B-cell-depleted T cells, or T cells provided the cDNA or gDNA that made up the material.

Repertoires were generated with immunoSEQ multiplex PCR, while TCRdb's copy carries only in-frame clones and drops some. The top ten clones hold about 4.2% of a sample with roughly 300,000 clones, approximately 86% of them seen once. Participant age was roughly 18 to 95 years, and participants resided in approximately 25 US areas. The sequencing sample was made of PBMCs or T cells enriched from blood (not recorded which). The receptor was derived from a woman in her forties with acute COVID-19.

The DNA for the CDR3 is TGTGCCAGCAGCCAGACCGGGACAGGGGGTGGCTACACCTTC. As protein: CASSQTGTGGGYTF. The V call is TRBV14, the J call TRBJ1-2; 11 bases match TRBD1. V dropped 3 bases and J dropped 7; count of bases not matched to a gene: 4. Germline V lookup: CDR1 SGHDN, CDR2 FVKESK. The CDR3 runs to 14 residues. The whole variable domain, remainder taken from reference TRBV14 and TRBJ1-2, is EAGVTQFPSHSVIEKGQTVTLRCDPISGHDNLYWYRRVMGKEIKFLLHFVKESKQDESGMPNNRFLAERTGGTYSTLKVQPAELEDSGVYFCASSQTGTGGGYTFGSGTRLTVV.